The clone carrying this TCR beta chain appeared many times. Its target is unknown. This CDR3 is 13 amino acids long. The germline V and J ends were trimmed by 3 bases and 8 bases, with 13 bases remaining between them. The germline V gene has CDR1 DFQATT and CDR2 SNEGSKA (reference sequence). MiXCR, run by TCRdb on the reads, gives a single entry per CDR3 protein. This table holds about 770,000 distinct CDR3 sequences, around 29% found once. These data originate in a study of T cell repertoires in cytomegalovirus infection. Looking at the study overall: Recently identified HLA-C-restricted and well-studied HLA-B-restricted CMV epitopes were used. Public TCR beta signatures marked donors with CMV infection and the matching HLA.

Whole-study results and caveats: The ex vivo response was dominated by HLA-C-restricted CMV-specific TCR beta clonotypes.

V usage is TRBV20-1 and J usage is TRBJ1-4; tentative D call: TRBD1 (5 bases). This receptor was identified in a human donor in good health (CMV status not recorded). Some clones in this sample may be carry-over from other donors' samples. Specimen: cultured CD8+ T cells from PBMCs, collected from culture after CMV antigen stimulation. The DNA for the CDR3 is TGCAGTGCTAGTGACGGGGCGAGGGAAAAACTGTTTTTT. Translated, it gives CSASDGAREKLFF.